The 3 T cell receptor beta chains given below trace back to one sample, sequenced in a study of blood T cells in healthy people across ages (dated by TCRdb to the mid-2010s). The library was produced with 5' RACE. The instrument was an Illumina HiSeq 2500. The second PCR ran for roughly 6 to 11 cycles and used a J-beta primer mix along with a sample-barcoded 5' primer. Through fastp at Q25 and MiXCR, TCRdb rebuilt clones from the public reads, retaining in-frame beta chains. Each entry merges the rows of one CDR3 protein and shows their most common DNA and genes. Counted in this sample were roughly 680,000 distinct CDR3 sequences; 20% to 25% of them appeared once. The top ten clonotypes cover 3.6% of the sample. Sequences were obtained from blood. The receptors derive from a man aged 65-85 years in good health.

The chain is built from TRBV7-2 and TRBJ2-5; 9 bases line up with TRBD2. The end of the DNA is better explained by TRBJ2-1, so the J call may be wrong. The CDR3 sequence is 18 residues long. CDR1 is SGHTA, CDR2 FQGNSA, per germline. CDR3 nucleotides: TGTGCCAGCAGCCAGAAGACGTTTGGGCGGGAGGGTTCGGATGAGCAGTTCTTC. Translation: CASSQKTFGREGSDEQFF.

This chain's CDR3 is CASSQVPSEAYEQYF. CDR3 in DNA: TGTGCCAGCAGCCAAGTCCCCTCAGAGGCCTACGAGCAGTACTTC. The chain recombines TRBV4-2 with TRBJ2-5; D remains ambiguous. The J call may be in error: the DNA end matches TRBJ2-7 better. Germline V lookup: CDR1 LGHNA, CDR2 YNFKEQ. The CDR3 contains 15 residues.

The chain has TRBV6-5 and TRBJ1-2, with D tentatively TRBD1 (5 bases). This CDR3 has 16 residues. Trimming took off 2 bases at V and 4 bases at J, with 17 bases between the two ends. Germline CDR1 reads MNHEY; CDR2 reads SVGAGI. As DNA, the CDR3 is TGTGCCAGCAGTTACGCGCGGGGGTTACTTACCTATGGCTACACCTTC. The encoded protein is CASSYARGLLTYGYTF.